This TCR beta chain stems from a study of cytomegalovirus exposure and HLA in healthy donors. For this clone: No antigen is known for it. Other nucleotide sequences in the sample specify the same CDR3.

With V trimmed by 6 bases and J by 2 bases, 4 bases remained unmatched. Per the germline V gene, CDR1 is SGHTA and CDR2 is FQGNSA. This CDR3 contains 14 residues. The PCR contained 60 Vbeta and 13 Jbeta primers. The assay was immunoSEQ multiplex PCR, and TCRdb's table has in-frame clones only and misses some. The sample contains approximately 120,000 clones, about 84% of which appear only once. Regarding the study as a whole: Most TCRs appeared rarely, but some public TCRs recurred in many donors. It was reported that TCR beta sequences correctly inferred the HLA-A and HLA-B alleles for most subjects. Researchers left out some V segments, among them TRBV6-2 and TRBV6-3, as indistinguishable. Fewer N-insertions (relative to the approximately 670-donor mean) were reportedly seen in an Asian-associated ancestry cluster in a later analysis.

This sequence was found in a man aged 40-49 years in good health and CMV-seronegative. The rearrangement links TRBV7-2 to TRBJ1-5; 7 bases are a match to TRBD1. The sequenced sample consisted of PBMCs. As DNA, the CDR3 is TGTGCCAGCAGTTACACAGGGGGCAATCAGCCCCAGCATTTT. The encoded protein is CASSYTGGNQPQHF.